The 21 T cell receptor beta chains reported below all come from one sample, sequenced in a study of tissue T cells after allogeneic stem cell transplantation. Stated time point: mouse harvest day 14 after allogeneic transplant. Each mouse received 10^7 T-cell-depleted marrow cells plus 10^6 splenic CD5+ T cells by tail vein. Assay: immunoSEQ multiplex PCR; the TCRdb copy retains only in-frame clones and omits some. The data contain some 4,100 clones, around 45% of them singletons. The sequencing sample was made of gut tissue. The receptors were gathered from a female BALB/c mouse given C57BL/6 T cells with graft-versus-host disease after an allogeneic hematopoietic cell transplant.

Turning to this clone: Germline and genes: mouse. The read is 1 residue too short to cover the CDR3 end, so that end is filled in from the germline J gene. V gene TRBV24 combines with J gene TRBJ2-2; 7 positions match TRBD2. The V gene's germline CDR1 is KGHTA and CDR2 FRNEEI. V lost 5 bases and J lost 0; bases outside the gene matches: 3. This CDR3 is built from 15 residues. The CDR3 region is CASSSGGANTGQLYF. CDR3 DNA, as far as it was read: TGTGCCAGCAGTTCCGGGGGGGCAAACACCGGGCAGCTCTAC.

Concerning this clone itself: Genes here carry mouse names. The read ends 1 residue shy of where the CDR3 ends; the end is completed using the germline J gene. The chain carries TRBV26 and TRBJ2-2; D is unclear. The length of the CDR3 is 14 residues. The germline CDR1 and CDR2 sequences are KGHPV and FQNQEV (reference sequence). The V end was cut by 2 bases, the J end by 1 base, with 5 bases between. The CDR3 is CASSLEINTGQLYF. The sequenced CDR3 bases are TGTGCCAGCAGTCTGGAAATAAACACCGGGCAGCTCTAC. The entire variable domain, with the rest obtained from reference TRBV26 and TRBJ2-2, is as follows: NSKVIQTPRYLVKGQGQKAKMRCIPEKGHPVVFWYQQNKNNEFKFLINFQNQEVLQQIDMTEKRFSAECPSNSPCSLEIQSSEAGDSALYLCASSLEINTGQLYFGEGSKLTVL.

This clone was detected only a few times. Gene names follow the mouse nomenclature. CDR3 bases read: TGTGCCAGCAGCCCGGGACTGGGGGGATATGAACAGTAC. Encoded protein: CASSPGLGGYEQY. The full CDR3 protein is CASSPGLGGYEQYF. The chain joins TRBV3 to TRBJ2-7, with TRBD2 matching over 12 bases. Coverage ceases 1 residue before the CDR3 finishes, and the germline J gene fills in the end. V gave up 5 bases and J gave up 4 bases; unmatched junction bases: 3. In germline, CDR1 is SNHLY, CDR2 FYNGKV (reference sequence). The CDR3 runs 14 residues.

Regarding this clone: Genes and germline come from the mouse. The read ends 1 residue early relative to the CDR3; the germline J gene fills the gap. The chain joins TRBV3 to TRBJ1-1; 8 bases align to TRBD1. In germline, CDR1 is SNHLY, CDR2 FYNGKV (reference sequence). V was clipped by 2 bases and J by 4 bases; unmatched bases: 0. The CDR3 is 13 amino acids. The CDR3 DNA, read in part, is TGTGCCAGCAGCTTAACAGGGGGCACAGAAGTCTTC. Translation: CASSLTGGTEVF. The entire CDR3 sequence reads CASSLTGGTEVFF.

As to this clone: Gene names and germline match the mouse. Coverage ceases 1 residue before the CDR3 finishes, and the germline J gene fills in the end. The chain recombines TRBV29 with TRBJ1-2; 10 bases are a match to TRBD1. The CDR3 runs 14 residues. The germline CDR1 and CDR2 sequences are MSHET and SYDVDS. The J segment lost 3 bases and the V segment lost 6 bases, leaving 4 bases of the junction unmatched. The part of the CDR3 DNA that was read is TGTGCTAGCAGCCGGACAGGGGGGGACTCCGACTACACC. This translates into CASSRTGGDSDYT. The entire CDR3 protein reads CASSRTGGDSDYTF.

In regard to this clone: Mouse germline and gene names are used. CDR3 DNA, as far as it was read: TGTGCCAGCAGTCTGTGGGGAGGGGACACCCAGTAC. It is translated as CASSLWGGDTQY. The entire CDR3 protein reads CASSLWGGDTQYF. V is TRBV13-3 and J is TRBJ2-5; D is possibly TRBD2 (5 bases). The DNA ends 1 residue before the CDR3 does, and the rest of the CDR3 is filled in from the germline J gene. The germline V gene encodes CDR1 NNHDY and CDR2 SYVADS. There are 13 residues in the CDR3. Trimming stripped 4 bases from V and 6 bases from J, with 12 bases between.

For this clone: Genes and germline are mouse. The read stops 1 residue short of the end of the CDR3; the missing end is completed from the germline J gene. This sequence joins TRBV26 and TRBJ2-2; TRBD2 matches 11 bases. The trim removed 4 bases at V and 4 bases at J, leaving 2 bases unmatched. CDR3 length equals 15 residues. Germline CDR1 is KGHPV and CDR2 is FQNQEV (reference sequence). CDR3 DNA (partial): TGTGCCAGCAGTCCGGGACTGGGGGTCACCGGGCAGCTCTAC. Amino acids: CASSPGLGVTGQLY. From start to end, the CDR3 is CASSPGLGVTGQLYF.

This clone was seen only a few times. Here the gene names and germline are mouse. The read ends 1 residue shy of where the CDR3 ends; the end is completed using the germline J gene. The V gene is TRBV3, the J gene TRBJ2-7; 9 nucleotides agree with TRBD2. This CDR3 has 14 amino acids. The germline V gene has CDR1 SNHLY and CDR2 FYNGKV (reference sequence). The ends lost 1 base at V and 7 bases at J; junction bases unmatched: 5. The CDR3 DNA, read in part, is TGTGCCAGCAGCTTAGTTGGGGGGGCGGGGGAACAGTAC. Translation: CASSLVGGAGEQY. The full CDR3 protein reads CASSLVGGAGEQYF.

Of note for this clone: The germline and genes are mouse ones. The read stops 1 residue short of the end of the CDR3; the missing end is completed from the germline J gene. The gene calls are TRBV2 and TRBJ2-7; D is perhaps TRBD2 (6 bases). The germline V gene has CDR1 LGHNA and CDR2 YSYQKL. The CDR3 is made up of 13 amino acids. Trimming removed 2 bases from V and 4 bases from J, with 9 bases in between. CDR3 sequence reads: CASSQPGLYEQYF. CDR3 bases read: TGTGCCAGCAGCCAACCGGGACTTTATGAACAGTAC.

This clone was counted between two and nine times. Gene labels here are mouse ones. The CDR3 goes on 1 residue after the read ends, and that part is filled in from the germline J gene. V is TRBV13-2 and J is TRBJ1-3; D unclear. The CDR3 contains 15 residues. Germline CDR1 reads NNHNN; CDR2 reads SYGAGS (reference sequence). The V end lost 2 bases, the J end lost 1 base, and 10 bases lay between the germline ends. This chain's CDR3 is CASGESTNSGNTLYF. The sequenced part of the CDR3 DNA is TGTGCCAGCGGTGAATCGACGAACTCTGGAAATACGCTCTAT.

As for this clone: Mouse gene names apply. CDR3 DNA, as far as it was read: TGTGCCAGCTCGGGGGATTACACAGAAGTCTTC. This sequence encodes CASSGDYTEVF. The full CDR3 sequence reads CASSGDYTEVFF. The rearrangement uses TRBV15 and TRBJ1-1; weak D call: TRBD1 (5 bases). The read halts 1 residue ahead of the CDR3 end, with the missing end drawn from the germline J gene. Germline V gene lookup returns CDR1 SGHND and CDR2 FRSKSL. The CDR3 has 12 amino acids. Trimming left V 8 bases short and J 3 bases short, with 10 bases between.

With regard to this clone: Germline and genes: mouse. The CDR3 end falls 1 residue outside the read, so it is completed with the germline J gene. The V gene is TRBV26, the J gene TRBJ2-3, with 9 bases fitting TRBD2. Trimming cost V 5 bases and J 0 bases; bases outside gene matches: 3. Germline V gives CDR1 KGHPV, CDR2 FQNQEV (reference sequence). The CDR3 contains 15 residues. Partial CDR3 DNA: TGTGCCAGCAGTAGACTGGGGGCTAGTGCAGAAACGCTGTAT. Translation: CASSRLGASAETLY. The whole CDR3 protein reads CASSRLGASAETLYF.

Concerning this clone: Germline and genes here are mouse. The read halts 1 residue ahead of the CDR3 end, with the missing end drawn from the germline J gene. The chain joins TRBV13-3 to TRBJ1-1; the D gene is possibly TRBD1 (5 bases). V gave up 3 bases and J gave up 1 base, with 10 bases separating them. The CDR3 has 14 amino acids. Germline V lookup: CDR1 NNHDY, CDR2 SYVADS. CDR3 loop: CASSAWRGNTEVFF. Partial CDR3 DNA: TGTGCCAGCAGTGCCTGGAGGGGAAACACAGAAGTCTTC.

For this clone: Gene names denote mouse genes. The CDR3 bases that were read are TGTGCCAGCAGTCTGTTTAAAAACACCTTGTAC. This encodes CASSLFKNTLY. The entire CDR3 sequence reads CASSLFKNTLYF. This chain connects TRBV26 to TRBJ2-4; D gene uncertain. The read stops 1 residue short of the end of the CDR3; the missing end is completed from the germline J gene. Germline V gene data show CDR1 as KGHPV and CDR2 as FQNQEV (reference sequence). This CDR3 region has 12 residues. Trimming took 1 base from V and 4 from J, leaving 3 bases between them.

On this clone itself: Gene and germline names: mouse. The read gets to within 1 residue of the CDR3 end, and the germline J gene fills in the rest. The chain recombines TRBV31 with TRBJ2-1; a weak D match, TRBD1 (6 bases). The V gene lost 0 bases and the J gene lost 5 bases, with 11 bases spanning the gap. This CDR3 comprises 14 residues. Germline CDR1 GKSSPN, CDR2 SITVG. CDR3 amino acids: CAWSLWDKDAEQFF. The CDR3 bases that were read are TGTGCCTGGAGTCTATGGGACAAGGATGCTGAGCAGTTC.

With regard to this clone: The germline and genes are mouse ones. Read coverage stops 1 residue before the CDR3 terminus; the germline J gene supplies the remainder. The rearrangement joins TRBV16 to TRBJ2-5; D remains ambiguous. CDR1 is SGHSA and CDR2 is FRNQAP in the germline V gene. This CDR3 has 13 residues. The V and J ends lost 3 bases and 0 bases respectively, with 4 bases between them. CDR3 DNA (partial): TGTGCAAGCAGCTTGACAAACCAAGACACCCAGTAC. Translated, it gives CASSLTNQDTQY. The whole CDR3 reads CASSLTNQDTQYF.

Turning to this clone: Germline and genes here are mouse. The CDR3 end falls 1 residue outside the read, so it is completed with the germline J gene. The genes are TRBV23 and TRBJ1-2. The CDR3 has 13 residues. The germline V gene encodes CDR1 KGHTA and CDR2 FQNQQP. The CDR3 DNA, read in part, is TGCTCCAGCAGTCCCCCCGGGGTCTCCGACTACACC. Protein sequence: CSSSPPGVSDYT. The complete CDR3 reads CSSSPPGVSDYTF.

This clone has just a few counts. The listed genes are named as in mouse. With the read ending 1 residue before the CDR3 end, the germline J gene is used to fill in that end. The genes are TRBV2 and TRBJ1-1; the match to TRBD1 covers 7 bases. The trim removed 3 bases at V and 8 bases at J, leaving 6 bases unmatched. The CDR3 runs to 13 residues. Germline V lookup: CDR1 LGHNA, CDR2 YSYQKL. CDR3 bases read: TGTGCCAGCAGCCAGCCTGACAGGGCGGAAGTCTTC. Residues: CASSQPDRAEVF. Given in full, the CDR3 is CASSQPDRAEVFF.

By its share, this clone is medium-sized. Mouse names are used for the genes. CDR3 bases read: TGTGCCAGCAGTATACAGGGAAGGGGCCAAGACACCCAGTAC. It codes for CASSIQGRGQDTQY. The entire CDR3 protein is CASSIQGRGQDTQYF. This sequence joins TRBV13-3 and TRBJ2-5; D may be TRBD1 (6 bases). The read halts 1 residue ahead of the CDR3 end, with the missing end drawn from the germline J gene. CDR3 length: 15 amino acids. Germline CDR1 NNHDY, CDR2 SYVADS. Trimming cost V 4 bases and J 2 bases, with 14 bases left between them.

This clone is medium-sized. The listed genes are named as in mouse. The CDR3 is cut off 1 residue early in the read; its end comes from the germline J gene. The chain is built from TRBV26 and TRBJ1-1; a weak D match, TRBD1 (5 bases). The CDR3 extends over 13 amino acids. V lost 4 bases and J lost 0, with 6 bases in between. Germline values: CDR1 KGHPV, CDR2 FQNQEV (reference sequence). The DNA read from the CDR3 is TGTGCCAGCAGTCCGGGACAGAACACAGAAGTCTTC. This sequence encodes CASSPGQNTEVF. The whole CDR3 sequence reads CASSPGQNTEVFF.

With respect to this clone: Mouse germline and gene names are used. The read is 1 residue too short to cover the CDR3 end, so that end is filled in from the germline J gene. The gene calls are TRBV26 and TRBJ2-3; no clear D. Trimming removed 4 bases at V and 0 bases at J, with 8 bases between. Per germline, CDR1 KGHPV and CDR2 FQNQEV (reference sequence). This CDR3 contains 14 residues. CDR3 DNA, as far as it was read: TGTGCCAGCAGTCGGGTCACTAGTGCAGAAACGCTGTAT. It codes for CASSRVTSAETLY. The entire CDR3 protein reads CASSRVTSAETLYF.